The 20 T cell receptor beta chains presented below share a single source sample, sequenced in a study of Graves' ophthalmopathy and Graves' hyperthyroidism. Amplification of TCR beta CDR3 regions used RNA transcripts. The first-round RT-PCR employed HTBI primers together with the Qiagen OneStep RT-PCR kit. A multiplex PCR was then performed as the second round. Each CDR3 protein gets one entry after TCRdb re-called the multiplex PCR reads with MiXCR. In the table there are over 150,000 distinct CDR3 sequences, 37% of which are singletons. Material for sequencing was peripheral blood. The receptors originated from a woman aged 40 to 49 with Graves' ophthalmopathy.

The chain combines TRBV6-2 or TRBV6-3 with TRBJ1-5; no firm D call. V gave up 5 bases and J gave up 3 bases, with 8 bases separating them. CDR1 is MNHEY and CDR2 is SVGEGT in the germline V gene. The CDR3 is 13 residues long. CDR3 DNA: TGTGCCAGCAGTAGACCGATCAATCAGCCCCAGCATTTT. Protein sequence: CASSRPINQPQHF.

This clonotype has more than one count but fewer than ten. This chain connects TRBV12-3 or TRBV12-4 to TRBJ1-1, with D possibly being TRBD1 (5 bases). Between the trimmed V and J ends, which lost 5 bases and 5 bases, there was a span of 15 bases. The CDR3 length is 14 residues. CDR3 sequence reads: CASSPREVVTEAFF. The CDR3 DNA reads TGTGCCAGCAGTCCCAGGGAGGTTGTTACTGAAGCTTTCTTT.

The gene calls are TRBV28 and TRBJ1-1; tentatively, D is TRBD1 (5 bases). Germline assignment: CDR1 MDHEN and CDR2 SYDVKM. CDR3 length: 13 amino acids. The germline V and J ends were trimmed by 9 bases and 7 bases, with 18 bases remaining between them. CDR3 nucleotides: TGTGCCAGTAGTATGCCGGGACGGAATGAAGCTTTCTTT. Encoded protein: CASSMPGRNEAFF.

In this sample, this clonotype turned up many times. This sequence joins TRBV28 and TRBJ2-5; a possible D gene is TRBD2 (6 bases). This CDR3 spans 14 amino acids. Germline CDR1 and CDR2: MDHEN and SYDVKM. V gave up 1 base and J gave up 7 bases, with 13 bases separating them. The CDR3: CASSLSGRGGTQYF. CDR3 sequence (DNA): TGTGCCAGCAGTTTATCCGGTCGGGGAGGGACCCAGTACTTC.

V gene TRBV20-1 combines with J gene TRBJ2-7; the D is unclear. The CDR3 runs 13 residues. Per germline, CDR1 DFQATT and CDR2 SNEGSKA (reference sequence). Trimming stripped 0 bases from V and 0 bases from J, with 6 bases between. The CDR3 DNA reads TGCAGTGCTAGAGAGCAGCCCTCCTACGAGCAGTACTTC. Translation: CSAREQPSYEQYF.

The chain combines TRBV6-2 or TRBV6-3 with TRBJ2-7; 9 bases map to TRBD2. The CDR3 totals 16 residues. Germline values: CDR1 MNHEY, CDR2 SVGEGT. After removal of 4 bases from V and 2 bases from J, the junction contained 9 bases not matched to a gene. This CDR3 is CASSSFSSGNPYEQYF. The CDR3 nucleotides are TGTGCCAGCAGTTCCTTCTCTAGCGGGAACCCCTACGAGCAGTACTTC.

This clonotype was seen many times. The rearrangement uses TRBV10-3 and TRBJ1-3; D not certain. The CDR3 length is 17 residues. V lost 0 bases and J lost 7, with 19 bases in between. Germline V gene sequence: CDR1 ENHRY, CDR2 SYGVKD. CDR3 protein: CAISESTGGLLSNTIYF. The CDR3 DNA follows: TGTGCCATCAGTGAGTCGACGGGCGGTCTTCTTTCGAACACCATATATTTT.

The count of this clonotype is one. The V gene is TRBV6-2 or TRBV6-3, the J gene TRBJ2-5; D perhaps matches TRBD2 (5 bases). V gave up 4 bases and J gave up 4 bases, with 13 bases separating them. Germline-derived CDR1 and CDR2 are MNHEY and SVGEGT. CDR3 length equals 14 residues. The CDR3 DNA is TGTGCCAGCAGTTGGCTACTTGCGGGAGAGACCCAGTACTTC. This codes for CASSWLLAGETQYF.

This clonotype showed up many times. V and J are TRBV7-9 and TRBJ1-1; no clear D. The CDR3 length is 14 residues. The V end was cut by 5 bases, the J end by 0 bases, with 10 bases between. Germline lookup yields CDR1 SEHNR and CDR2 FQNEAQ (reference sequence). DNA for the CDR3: TGTGCCAGCAGCCTGGAGACCTTGAACACTGAAGCTTTCTTT. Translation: CASSLETLNTEAFF.

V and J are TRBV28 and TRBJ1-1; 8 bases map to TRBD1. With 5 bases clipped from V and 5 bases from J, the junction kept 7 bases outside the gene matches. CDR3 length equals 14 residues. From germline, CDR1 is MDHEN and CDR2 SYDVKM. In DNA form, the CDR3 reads TGTGCCAGCAGTCCCGGACAGGGATATACTGAAGCTTTCTTT. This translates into CASSPGQGYTEAFF. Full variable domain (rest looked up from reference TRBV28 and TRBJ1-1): DVKVTQSSRYLVKRTGEKVFLECVQDMDHENMFWYRQDPGLGLRLIYFSYDVKMKEKGDIPEGYSVSREKKERFSLILESASTNQTSMYLCASSPGQGYTEAFFGQGTRLTVV.

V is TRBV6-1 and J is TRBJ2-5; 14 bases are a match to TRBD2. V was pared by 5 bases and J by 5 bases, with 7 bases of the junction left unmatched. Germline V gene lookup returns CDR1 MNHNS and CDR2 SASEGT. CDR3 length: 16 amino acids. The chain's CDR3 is CASSKPGLAGVETQYF. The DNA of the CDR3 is TGTGCCAGCAGTAAGCCGGGACTAGCGGGAGTCGAGACCCAGTACTTC.

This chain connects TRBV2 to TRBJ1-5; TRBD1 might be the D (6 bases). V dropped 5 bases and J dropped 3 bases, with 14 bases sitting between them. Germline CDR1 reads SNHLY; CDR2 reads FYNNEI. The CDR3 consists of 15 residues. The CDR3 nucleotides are TGTGCCAGCAGTTTCAACAGGGTGGACAATCAGCCCCAGCATTTT. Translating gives CASSFNRVDNQPQHF.

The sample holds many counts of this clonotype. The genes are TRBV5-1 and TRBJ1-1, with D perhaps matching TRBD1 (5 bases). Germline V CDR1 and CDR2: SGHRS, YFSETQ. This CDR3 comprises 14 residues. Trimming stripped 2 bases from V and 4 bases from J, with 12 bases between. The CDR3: CASSFGDGGTEAFF. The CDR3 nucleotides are TGCGCCAGCAGCTTCGGGGATGGGGGCACTGAAGCTTTCTTT.

CDR3 nucleotide sequence: TGTGCCAGCAGTTCAAGGGCTAGCGGGTACCAAGAGACCCAGTACTTC. Its translation: CASSSRASGYQETQYF. The genes are TRBV6-5 and TRBJ2-5; 8 bases line up with TRBD2. With V trimmed by 4 bases and J by 0 bases, 7 bases remained unmatched. The germline V gene has CDR1 MNHEY and CDR2 SVGAGI. The CDR3 runs 16 residues.

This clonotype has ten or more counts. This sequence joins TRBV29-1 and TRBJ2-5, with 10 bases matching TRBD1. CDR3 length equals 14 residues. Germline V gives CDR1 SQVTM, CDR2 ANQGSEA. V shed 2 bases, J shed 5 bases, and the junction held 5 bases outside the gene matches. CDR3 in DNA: TGCAGCGTTGAACCGGACAGGGGGGTGGAGACCCAGTACTTC. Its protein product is CSVEPDRGVETQYF.

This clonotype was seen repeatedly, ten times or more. CDR3 coding DNA: TGTGCCAGCGCTGTGGGGGGGGCTTTAGAGACCCAGTACTTC. It specifies CASAVGGALETQYF. The chain couples TRBV7-2 to TRBJ2-5, with a possible D match to TRBD2 (7 bases). V was trimmed by 8 bases and J by 4 bases, leaving 17 bases between them. In germline, CDR1 is SGHTA, CDR2 FQGNSA. The CDR3 runs to 14 residues.

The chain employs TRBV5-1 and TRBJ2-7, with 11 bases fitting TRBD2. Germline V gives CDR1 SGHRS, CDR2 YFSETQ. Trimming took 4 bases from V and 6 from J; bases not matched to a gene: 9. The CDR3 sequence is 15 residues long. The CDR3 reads CASSARTSGSSEQYF. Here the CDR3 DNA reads TGCGCCAGCAGCGCTAGAACTAGCGGGAGTAGCGAGCAGTACTTC.

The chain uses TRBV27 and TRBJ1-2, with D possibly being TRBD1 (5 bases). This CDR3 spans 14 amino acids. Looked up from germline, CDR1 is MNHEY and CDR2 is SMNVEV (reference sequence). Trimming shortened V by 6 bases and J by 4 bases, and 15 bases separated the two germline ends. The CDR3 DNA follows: TGTGCCAGCAGCTCTATAGGGGCGAGCTATGGCTACACCTTC. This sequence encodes CASSSIGASYGYTF.

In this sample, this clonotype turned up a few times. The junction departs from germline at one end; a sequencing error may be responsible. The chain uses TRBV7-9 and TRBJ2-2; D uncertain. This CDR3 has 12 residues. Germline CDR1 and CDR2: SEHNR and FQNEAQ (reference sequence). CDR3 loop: CASSLNPGELFF. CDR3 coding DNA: TGTGCCAGCAGCCTGAACCCCGGGGAGCTGTTTTTT.

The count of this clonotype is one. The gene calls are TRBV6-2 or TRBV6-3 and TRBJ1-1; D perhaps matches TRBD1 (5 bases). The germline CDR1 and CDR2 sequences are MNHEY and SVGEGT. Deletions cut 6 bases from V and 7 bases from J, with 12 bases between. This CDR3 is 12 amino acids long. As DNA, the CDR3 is TGTGCCAGCAGGGCCGGGACGGTTGAAGCTTTCTTT. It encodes CASRAGTVEAFF.